The present T cell receptor beta chain was sequenced within a study of T cell repertoires in cytomegalovirus infection. Across the study: An indication of both CMV infection and matching HLA type came from public TCR beta signatures. Study-wide points: CMV carriers with the relevant HLA were identified by cumulative public TCR beta family frequency. Dominating the ex vivo response were HLA-C-restricted CMV-specific TCR beta clonotypes.

In this sample, this clonotype turned up many times. The antigen is undetermined. MiXCR, applied by TCRdb to the reads, yields one record per CDR3 protein. The sample lists 630,000 or so distinct CDR3 sequences; 24% were seen once. The CDR3 is 16 amino acids. V lost 2 bases to trimming and J lost 9 bases; unmatched junction nucleotides: 7. Germline loops: CDR1 MDHEN, CDR2 SYDVKM. The specimen was CD8+ T cells from PBMCs. This chain joins TRBV28 and TRBJ2-1; 13 bases align to TRBD2. This receptor was taken from a human donor in good health (CMV status not recorded). Some clones in this sample may be carry-over from other donors' samples. The CDR3 nucleotides are TGTGCCAGCAGTTTAGGACTAGCGGGGGACCCTGGTGAGCAGTTCTTC. Amino acids: CASSLGLAGDPGEQFF.